These 9 T cell receptor beta chains were sequenced from one sample in a study of early T cells in non-severe SARS-CoV-2 infection. TCRdb reprocessed the 5' RACE reads via MiXCR and lists one record per CDR3 protein. The sample has 120,000 or so distinct CDR3 sequences; roughly 12% are singletons. The source material was whole blood, sampled at baseline. The receptors originated from an adult who was a healthcare worker with PCR-confirmed SARS-CoV-2 infection or an uninfected control (not recorded which).

A note on this clonotype: This could be a read error, since a much larger clone is one nucleotide away. The J gene is TRBJ1-2, the V gene TRBV18; a possible D gene is TRBD1 (6 bases). The CDR3 has 16 amino acids. Germline V lookup: CDR1 KGHSH, CDR2 LQKENI. Trimming removed 8 bases from V and 5 bases from J, with 24 bases in between. The CDR3 is CASPLTGTLGGYGYTF. For the CDR3, the DNA is TGTGCCAGCCCGCTAACCGGGACACTTGGAGGATATGGCTACACCTTC.

The chain employs TRBV4-1 and TRBJ1-1, with 8 positions matching TRBD1. This CDR3 comprises 16 residues. V trimming: 4 bases; J trimming: 5 bases; junction bases outside the gene matches: 12. CDR1 is MGHRA, CDR2 YSYEKL, per germline. The CDR3, as DNA: TGCGCCAGCAGCCCCCTAGCAGGGGGCGCAGGAACTGAAGCTTTCTTT. Its translation is CASSPLAGGAGTEAFF.

This clonotype was detected ten times or more. This chain joins TRBV6-5 and TRBJ2-1, with TRBD1 matching over 7 bases. The trim removed 4 bases at V and 8 bases at J, leaving 5 bases unmatched. Germline V lookup: CDR1 MNHEY, CDR2 SVGAGI. This CDR3 region has 13 residues. CDR3 nucleotide sequence: TGTGCCAGCAGTTTTACAGGGGATCATGAGCAGTTCTTC. This sequence encodes CASSFTGDHEQFF.

This chain connects TRBV2 to TRBJ2-1, with 7 bases matching TRBD2. The germline CDR1 and CDR2 sequences are SNHLY and FYNNEI. V trimming: 7 bases; J trimming: 9 bases; junction bases outside the gene matches: 12. The CDR3 has 14 amino acids. The CDR3 spells CASMLGAGQTEQFF. CDR3 DNA sequence: TGTGCCAGCATGCTTGGAGCGGGGCAAACTGAGCAGTTCTTC. Using reference TRBV2 and TRBJ2-1 for the parts outside the CDR3, the full variable domain is EPEVTQTPSHQVTQMGQEVILRCVPISNHLYFYWYRQILGQKVEFLVSFYNNEISEKSEIFDDQFSVERPDGSNFTLKIRSTKLEDSAMYFCASMLGAGQTEQFFGPGTRLTVL.

This clonotype was seen repeatedly, ten times or more. V usage is TRBV28 and J usage is TRBJ1-5; 10 bases are shared with TRBD1. The germline V gene encodes CDR1 MDHEN and CDR2 SYDVKM. The CDR3 is 14 residues long. V lost 2 bases, J lost 5 bases, and 0 bases stayed unmatched. The CDR3 bases are TGTGCCAGCAGTTTAGGGACAGGGGATCAGCCCCAGCATTTT. Translation: CASSLGTGDQPQHF.

The table lists this clonotype with many counts. The chain joins TRBV7-8 to TRBJ2-7, with 13 bases that match TRBD2. Germline CDR1 SGHVS, CDR2 FQNEAQ. Trimming removed 4 bases from V and 0 bases from J; junction bases left unmatched: 3. The CDR3 has 16 amino acids. The CDR3 sequence is CASSSRLAGGSYEQYF. The DNA of the CDR3 is TGTGCCAGCAGCTCCAGACTAGCGGGGGGCTCCTACGAGCAGTACTTC.

This clonotype was counted ten times or more. The chain links TRBV20-1 to TRBJ2-7, with 10 bases that match TRBD2. Trimming cost V 5 bases and J 3 bases; bases outside gene matches: 7. The CDR3 is 14 amino acids. Germline values: CDR1 DFQATT, CDR2 SNEGSKA (reference sequence). CDR3 DNA sequence: TGCAGTGCTTTAGCGGGAGGCCCACGCTACGAGCAGTACTTC. Translating it yields CSALAGGPRYEQYF.

The V and J genes are TRBV20-1 and TRBJ2-7, with 9 nucleotides matching TRBD2. V shed 0 bases, J shed 3 bases, and the junction held 6 bases outside the gene matches. CDR3 length: 15 amino acids. Germline V lookup: CDR1 DFQATT, CDR2 SNEGSKA (reference sequence). Here the CDR3 reads CSARDRLADLYEQYF. The DNA of the CDR3 is TGCAGTGCTAGAGATCGACTAGCGGACCTCTACGAGCAGTACTTC.

This clonotype was seen repeatedly, ten times or more. The rearrangement links TRBV6-6 to TRBJ1-4, with 7 bases matching TRBD1. This CDR3 has 14 amino acids. Germline CDR1 MNHNY, CDR2 SVGAGI (reference sequence). After removal of 0 bases from V and 5 bases from J, the junction contained 0 bases not matched to a gene. The CDR3 sequence is CASSYSTGNEKLFF. CDR3 DNA sequence: TGTGCCAGCAGTTACTCGACAGGGAATGAAAAACTGTTTTTT.